This T cell receptor (beta chain) was captured by sequencing in a study of blood T cell repertoires in COVID-19. In the study overall: COVID-19 samples from acute and convalescent phases originated in the United States, Italy and Spain.

Only in-frame clones appear in the TCRdb table, and some are missing; sequencing was by immunoSEQ multiplex PCR. The table has tens of thousands of clones, around 83% seen once; the top ten hold 15% to 20%. Seattle participants joined during active infection and were tracked over time. V was pared by 1 base and J by 10 bases, with 13 bases between. Germline V gene sequence: CDR1 SEHNR, CDR2 FQNEAQ (reference sequence). The CDR3 covers 14 residues. This receptor was identified in a young man with COVID-19, enrolled during active disease. The chain is built from TRBV7-9 and TRBJ1-4; possibly TRBD1 for D (5 bases). Sequencing was carried out using peripheral blood. The CDR3 DNA sequence: TGTGCCAGCAGCTTAGGATCGGGGGTCGGAAAACTGTTTTTT. Its protein is CASSLGSGVGKLFF.